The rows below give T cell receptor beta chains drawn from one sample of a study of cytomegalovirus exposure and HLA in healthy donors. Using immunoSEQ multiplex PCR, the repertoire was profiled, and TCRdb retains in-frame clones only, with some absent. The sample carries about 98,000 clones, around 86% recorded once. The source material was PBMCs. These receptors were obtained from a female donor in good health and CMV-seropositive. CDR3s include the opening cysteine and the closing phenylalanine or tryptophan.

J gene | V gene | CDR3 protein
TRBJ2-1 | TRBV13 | CASSQPTSGDEQFF
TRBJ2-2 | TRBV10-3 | CAISTSGLMDGELFF
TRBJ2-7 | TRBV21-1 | CASSKAWTMTGAFHEQYF
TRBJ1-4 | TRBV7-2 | CASSLGGQGSEKLFF
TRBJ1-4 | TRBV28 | CASSSDRVNEKLFF
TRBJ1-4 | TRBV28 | CASSNRVSNEKLFF
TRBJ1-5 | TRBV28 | CASSLGQGNQPQHF
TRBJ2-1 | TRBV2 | CASSQLGPGFNEQFF
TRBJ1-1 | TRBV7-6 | CASSPSQGMNTEAFF
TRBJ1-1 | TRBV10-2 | CASSESGGTYMNTEAFF
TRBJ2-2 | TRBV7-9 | CASSSYKGQGTGELFF
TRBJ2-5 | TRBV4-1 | CASSQAGDRKLGQETQYF
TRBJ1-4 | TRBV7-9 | CASSLAGTGLGEKLFF
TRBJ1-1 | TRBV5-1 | CASSLVAGVNTEAFF
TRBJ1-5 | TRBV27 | CASSLSRTGGGRQPQHF
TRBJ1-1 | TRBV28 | CASSSGSLSGAFF
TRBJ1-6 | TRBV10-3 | CAISESQGINSPLHF
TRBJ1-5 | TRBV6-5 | CASSVTGGSNQPQHF
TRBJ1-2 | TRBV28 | CASSYGQGGFGYTF
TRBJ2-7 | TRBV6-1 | CASSSRAPLYEQYF
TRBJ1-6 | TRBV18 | CASSSDRGYSPLHF
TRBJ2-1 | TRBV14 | CASSQDGTGNYNEQFF
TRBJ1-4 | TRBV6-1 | CASRVGVLEEKLFF
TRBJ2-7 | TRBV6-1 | CASREGTSGEQYF
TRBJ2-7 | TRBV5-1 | CASGDRGLYEQYF
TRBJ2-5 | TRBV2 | CASLGASGRFFRGPQETQYF
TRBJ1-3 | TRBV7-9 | CASSLGGPGNTIYF
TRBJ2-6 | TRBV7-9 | CASSLTGTGANVLTF
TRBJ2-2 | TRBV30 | CAWSRGQGAVGELFF
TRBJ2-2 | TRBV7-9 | CAMEGRPDTGELFF
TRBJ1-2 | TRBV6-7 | CASNTRAPEGNIGYTF
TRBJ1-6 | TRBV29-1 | CSVGDSASPLHF
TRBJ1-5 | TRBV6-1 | CASSVQGDSNQPQHF
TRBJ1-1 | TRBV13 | CASSQGVSEAFF
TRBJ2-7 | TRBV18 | CASSPRASGSYEQYF
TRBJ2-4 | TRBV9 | CRDKSKNIQYF
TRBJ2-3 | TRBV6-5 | CASSRTADTQYF
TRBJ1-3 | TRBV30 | CAWSGGTAHSGNTIYF
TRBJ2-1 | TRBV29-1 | CSVVTSGRVSNEQFF
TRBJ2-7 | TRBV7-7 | CASSRDWGDEQYF
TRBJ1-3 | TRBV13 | CASSRTLLGNTIYF
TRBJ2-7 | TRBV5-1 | CASSLAEGAYEQYF
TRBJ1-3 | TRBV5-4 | CASSSSGSGNTIYF
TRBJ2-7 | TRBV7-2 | CASSLRYEQYF
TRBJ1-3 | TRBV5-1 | CASSQTGDSGNTIYF
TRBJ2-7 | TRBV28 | CASAGRDLYEQYF
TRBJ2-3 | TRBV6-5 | CASRLDSLGTQYF
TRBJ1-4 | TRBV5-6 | CASSPLTGRNEKLFF
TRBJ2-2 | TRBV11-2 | CASSVNIANTGELFF
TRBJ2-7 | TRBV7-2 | CASSASGTSTYEQYF